Sequencing of this TCR beta chain was carried out in a study of cytomegalovirus exposure and HLA in healthy donors (dated by TCRdb to 2015 to 2018). Turning to the overall study: An earlier analysis of roughly 500 of the donors reported about 290 Gb of sequence data and some 120 million unique TCR beta sequences from about 200 million T cells. Roughly 310 gigabases of sequencing data and approximately 84 million unique TCR sequences were included in an early release covering several hundred HLA-typed donors. Of the 350 to 400 genotyped donors, over 70% fell in the genetic ancestry cluster associated with self-reported Caucasian donors. The study aimed to test whether cataloging public T cell receptors could reveal signatures of past pathogen exposure. Using immunosequencing, the study profiled T cell repertoires from about 620 subjects and related those repertoires to cytomegalovirus serostatus. Along with the approximately 700-subject first cohort, a separate validation cohort of about 110 different subjects was used. To predict cytomegalovirus infection status, the study combined high-throughput TCR immunosequencing, statistical association of individual TCRs with disease status, and machine learning. A later analysis re-examined previously published TCR beta repertoires from just over 650 donors and added high-resolution HLA genotyping to investigate patterns of TCR occurrence. The later analysis used no new phenotypic data to find candidate immune exposures, relying instead on TCR beta sequences and their occurrence across donors. To decide whether each TCR beta V gene segment behaved as functional or pseudogenic, an earlier analysis of some 600 of the donors relied on high-throughput TCR beta sequencing. Donor age, sex, ethnicity and CMV serostatus were compiled alongside the repertoire data. A later genetic analysis took genome-wide SNP genotypes for about 65% of the 666 donors and used that subset as a discovery cohort. All discovery cohort repertoires had been generated on a single sequencing platform. Class I and class II HLA loci were covered by the typing at four-digit resolution. The number of typed donors differed by locus: about 629-640 for A, B, C, DRB1 and DQB1; some 500 for DQA1; about 600 for DPA1; and roughly 490 for DPB1. A handful of DR-DQ haplotypes were handled as single units for association and clustering because linkage in the cohort was strong. On average, 235,054 unique TCR beta nucleotide sequences were sequenced per donor among about 400 genotyped donors of the cohort, with roughly 18% of those sequences being non-productive. General conclusions and limits of the study: Linkage disequilibrium might explain the correlated functional status among segregating V segments, but an unknown experimental factor could not be excluded. Over 15 rarely observed V segments, including chromosome 9 orphons, were excluded from the earlier analysis of some 590 of the donors because counts were too low. A further reported finding was that TCR beta sequences accurately predicted the HLA-A and HLA-B alleles for most subjects in the first cohort. Because some donors lacked HLA typing at each locus, the association tests relied only on the typed subset. In a later genetic analysis, a missense DCLRE1C variant was associated with V-gene and J-gene trimming of TCR beta chains, and the association was replicated in an independent cohort. Strong co-occurrence of HLA alleles, especially DR and DQ, made assigning TCR associations to individual alleles difficult. A total of roughly 160 TCR beta chains were listed by the study as associated with cytomegalovirus. In this cohort, only TCR beta chains were sequenced, and detectable features were limited by the absence of alpha or paired-chain data. Most TCR sequences were seen in very few donors, while some public TCRs were found in many individuals. Most CMV-associated TCR beta chains appeared to be HLA-restricted in a later analysis, and the HLA associations seemed to be driven largely by CMV exposure. For the cohort, immune exposure information was limited to CMV serostatus. Specific HLA alleles were associated with more than 15,000 TCR beta sequences at a false discovery rate of 0.05 in a later analysis. A later analysis reported that several top co-occurrence clusters appeared linked to parvovirus B19, influenza, CMV and Epstein-Barr virus. A few of the identified cytomegalovirus-associated TCR beta chains were confirmed in vitro to be specific for cytomegalovirus antigens. According to a later analysis, TCR association rates differed among HLA loci, with DRB1 alleles showing the most associated TCRs and HLA-C alleles showing the fewest. The authors suggested that the approach could potentially be extended to other disease states and immunological phenotypes. In an earlier analysis of several hundred of the donors, most TCR beta V segments were observed in productive rearrangements about 90% or about 30% of the time, broadly matching IMGT annotations. The classifier was reported to diagnose cytomegalovirus status with high specificity and sensitivity in both the original cohort and the validation cohort. In a later analysis, HLA-associated TCR beta chains were found to be more clonally expanded and to have lower generation probabilities than equally common non-associated chains. The 87-base-pair reads could not distinguish some IMGT-functional V segments, including TRBV6-2 and TRBV6-3, so those segments were excluded. Compared with the roughly 700-donor mean, donors in an Asian-associated ancestry cluster had fewer N-insertions in productive TCRs, according to a later genetic analysis. A cluster of highly shared sequence variants was judged likely to be a technical artifact of the sequencing pipeline. Presence/absence analyses assumed roughly uniform sequencing depth across donors, an assumption that may not hold.

V and J are truncated by 0 bases and 11 bases respectively, leaving an intervening sequence of 13 bases. Including the terminal cysteine and phenylalanine, the CDR3 comprises 13 residues. Only the CDR3 part of the read is kept: 39 bases, read in frame from the first base. Taken from the germline V gene, the CDR1 and CDR2 loops are SGHTA and FQGTGA. In total, 600 or so healthy bone marrow donors made up the cohort. All cohort members were sampled while nominally healthy, although unrecorded immune exposures were likely present. The donor was CMV seropositive and belonged to the group of more than 250 seropositive cohort members. Each donor provided a peripheral blood sample, and peripheral blood mononuclear cells were used for TCR beta sequencing. The Qiagen DNeasy Blood Extraction Kit was used to extract genomic DNA from the blood cell samples. Regarding this clone: The target of this receptor is not known. No qualities accompany the bases; no much larger clone lies one base away.

Libraries were constructed by the immunoSEQ multiplex PCR assay. For the multiplex PCR, a mixture combining 60 forward primers for TCR Vbeta segments and 13 reverse primers for TCR Jbeta segments was used. A multiplex PCR assay on genomic DNA amplified the CDR3 region of rearranged TCR beta genes. The Illumina HiSeq System was used to sequence the amplified TCR beta libraries as 87-base-pair reads. The paper's data handling went like this. A later analysis counted some 74 million unique TCR beta chains across the 550 to 750 repertoires, and 9 million to 14 million of these chains were shared by at least two donors. A nearest-neighbor algorithm error-corrected the raw reads and collapsed the reads into unique sequences, merging closely related sequences to remove PCR and sequencing errors. To assign V, D and J gene segments, CDR3 sequences were aligned to IMGT reference sequences. Each retained sequence needed at least a six-nucleotide match to both a V gene segment and a J gene segment. Rearrangements were called productive when the CDR3 lacked stop codons and stayed in frame with V and J; all others were non-productive. Following IMGT convention, CDR3 was defined as the stretch from the second conserved V-encoded cysteine up to the conserved J-encoded phenylalanine. In an earlier analysis of 500 to 650 of the donors, sequences lacking an unambiguous match to a single V gene segment were excluded. An earlier analysis of a few hundred of the donors classified V segments as functional when productive rearrangements were above 56.7% and as segregating when the standard deviation between donors was above 5%. A statistical classification framework was built for diagnosing cytomegalovirus status from the catalog of TCR beta chain sequences. In a later analysis, V and J genes were assigned by comparing TCR nucleotide sequences against IMGT/GENE-DB human TR gene sequences. A later analysis assigned CDR3 sequences and most-parsimonious VDJ recombination scenarios with the TCRdist pipeline. In a later analysis, each TCR beta chain was defined by its CDR3 amino acid sequence together with its V-gene family, and reads lacking a unique V-gene family were excluded. To address suspected cross-contamination and a sequencing artifact, a later analysis removed around 590 highly shared, low-generation-probability nucleotide sequences. In a later analysis, a clonal expansion index was calculated for each public chain from normalized within-repertoire ranks of inferred template counts. In a later analysis, generation probabilities were computed with a VDJ recombination model fitted to out-of-frame rearrangements, and the resulting probabilities were checked against IGoR. In a later analysis, hypergeometric tests were used to score TCR-TCR, TCR-HLA and TCR-CMV co-occurrence, with a repertoire-size bias correction applied to TCR pairs. A later analysis estimated false discovery rates by permuting HLA or CMV assignments 20 times. In a later analysis, co-occurring TCRs were grouped with DBSCAN, and TCRdist sequence similarity was added when clustering was performed within HLA-allele-positive subsets. For co-occurrence clustering, repertoires with fewer than 30,000 or more than 120,000 public chains were excluded, along with five repertoires with anomalous nucleotide sharing. The immuneACCESS repertoire file appears here via TCRdb, limited to in-frame rearrangements. These files lack a portion of the clones; in checked studies, under half of the deficit traces to unresolved V genes, and the cause of the others is not known. The V and J calls and clone size are taken from that table; D and trimming were inferred from the DNA. The sample table holds roughly 110,000 clones, of which 65% to 80% were seen once. The ten largest clones take up around 2.6% of the sample.

This clonotype originated in a male donor in good health and CMV-seropositive. The sequenced sample was PBMCs. The chain couples TRBV7-3 to TRBJ2-5; the D gene is perhaps TRBD2, on 5 matching bases. The CDR3 here reads CASSLTGDGEQYF. The nucleotides are TGTGCCAGCAGCTTAACGGGAGACGGTGAGCAGTACTTC.